This TCR beta chain was sequenced for a study of blood T cell repertoires in COVID-19. Study-wide context: The analysed material was cDNA or gDNA that came from T cells, B-cell-depleted T cells, or PBMCs.

Original analysis: Reference gene primer amplification in the assay estimated nucleated cell counts. Profiling relied on immunoSEQ multiplex PCR, and the TCRdb table lists in-frame clones only, not all of them. For V, J and clone size, that table is used; D and trimming come from the DNA. Among about 140,000 clones listed, 80% to 90% were seen once. V was clipped by 5 bases and J by 4 bases; unmatched bases: 7. Germline V gene lookup returns CDR1 SGHNT and CDR2 YYREEE (reference sequence). The CDR3 extends over 14 amino acids. The clonotype comes from a man aged 45-65 years who had recovered from COVID-19. The chain is built from TRBV5-4 and TRBJ2-3; 7 nucleotides align to TRBD1. The sample comprised peripheral blood. In nucleotides, the CDR3 is TGTGCCAGCAGGTACGACAGGGAGTCAGATACGCAGTATTTT. Amino acids: CASRYDRESDTQYF.